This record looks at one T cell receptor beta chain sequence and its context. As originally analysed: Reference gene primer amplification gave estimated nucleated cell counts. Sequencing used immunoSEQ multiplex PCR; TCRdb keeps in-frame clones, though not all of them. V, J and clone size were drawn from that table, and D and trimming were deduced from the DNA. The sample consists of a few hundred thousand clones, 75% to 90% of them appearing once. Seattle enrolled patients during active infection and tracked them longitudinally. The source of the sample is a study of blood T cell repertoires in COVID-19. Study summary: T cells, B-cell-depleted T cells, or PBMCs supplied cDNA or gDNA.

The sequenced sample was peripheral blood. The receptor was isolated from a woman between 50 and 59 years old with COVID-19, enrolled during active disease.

Written as DNA, the CDR3 is TGTGCCAGCAGCGTAATCACCCCTAAGGGAGGCACTGAAGCTTTCTTT. Its translation is CASSVITPKGGTEAFF. V usage is TRBV9 and J usage is TRBJ1-1; D call uncertain. Trimming removed 1 base from V and 4 bases from J, with 17 bases in between. Germline CDR1 and CDR2: SGDLS and YYNGEE. There are 16 residues in the CDR3.